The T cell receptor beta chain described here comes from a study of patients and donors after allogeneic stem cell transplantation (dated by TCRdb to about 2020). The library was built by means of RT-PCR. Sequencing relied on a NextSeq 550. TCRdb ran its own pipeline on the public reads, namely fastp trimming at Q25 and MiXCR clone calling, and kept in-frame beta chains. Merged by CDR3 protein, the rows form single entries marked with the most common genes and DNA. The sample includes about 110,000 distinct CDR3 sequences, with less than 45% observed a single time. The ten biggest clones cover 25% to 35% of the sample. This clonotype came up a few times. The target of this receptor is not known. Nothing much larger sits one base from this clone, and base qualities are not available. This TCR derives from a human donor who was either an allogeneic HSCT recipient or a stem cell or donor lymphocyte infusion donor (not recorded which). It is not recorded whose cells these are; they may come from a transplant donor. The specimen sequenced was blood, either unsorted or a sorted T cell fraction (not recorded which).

In nucleotide form, the sequence is TGTGCCACCAGCGGAGGGGCGGCCACGTCTGAAAAACTGTTTTTT. Translation gives CATSGGAATSEKLFF. The sequence links TRBV15 to TRBJ1-4; 5 matching bases give a weak D call of TRBD1. Sequences LNHNV (CDR1) and YYDKDF (CDR2) are obtained from the germline V gene (reference sequence). The V and J ends are trimmed by 5 bases and 7 bases, leaving 17 bases between them. Inclusive of the bounding cysteine and phenylalanine, the CDR3 is 15 residues long. The CDR3 DNA has 45 bases and is translated from base 1. Supplemented by the reference TRBV15 and TRBJ1-4 proteins around the CDR3, the complete variable domain is DAMVIQNPRYQVTQFGKPVTLSCSQTLNHNVMYWYQQKSSQAPKLLFHYYDKDFNNEADTPDNFQSRRPNTSFCFLDIRSPGLGDTAMYLCATSGGAATSEKLFFGSGTQLSVL.